These T cell receptor beta chains were read from a single sample in a study of regulatory T cells in long-lasting Graves disease. TCRdb redid the calling of the multiplex PCR reads with MiXCR, one entry per CDR3 protein. Of 400,000 to 550,000 distinct CDR3 sequences in the sample, 14% to 15% were seen once. This same sample was also taken into another study, of T cells in Graves' hyperthyroidism and ophthalmopathy.

This material consisted of peripheral blood mononuclear cells (PBMCs), taken at new diagnosis, from a patient treated with antithyroid drugs. These TCRs come from a woman aged 30 to 39 with Graves disease. Each CDR3 is given with its conserved first and last residue. The D gene is left open where the match is weak. The size field is filled for only some rows; it gives once, few, many or a size class.

TRBJ1-5 | TRBV20-1 | many | TRBD1 | TGCAGTGCGCTTCATGGACAGGCCAGCAATCAGCCCCAGCATTTT | CSALHGQASNQPQHF
TRBJ1-2 | TRBV7-8 | once | NA | TGTGCCAGCAGCTCGCGGAGACGGGCGGACTATGGCTACACCTTC | CASSSRRRADYGYTF
TRBJ2-7 | TRBV5-6 | many | TRBD2 | TGTGCCAGCAGCCGCCCCGGGGGGGTCTCCTACGAGCAGTACTTC | CASSRPGGVSYEQYF
TRBJ2-1 | TRBV15 | many | TRBD2 | TGTGCCACCAGCAGATCGCGGACTAGCGGGGGGGATGAGCAGTTCTTC | CATSRSRTSGGDEQFF
TRBJ2-5 | TRBV11-2 | many | NA | TGTGCCAGCAGCCCGCTTTTTGAGGGGGAGACCCAGTACTTC | CASSPLFEGETQYF
TRBJ2-7 | TRBV6-1 | few | NA | TGTGCCAGCGGGGCGCGGGGCTCCTACGAGCAGTACTTC | CASGARGSYEQYF
TRBJ2-1 | TRBV18 | NA | TRBD2 | TGTGCCAGCTCACCTCCGGGACTACCCTCCAATGAGCAGTTCTTC | CASSPPGLPSNEQFF
TRBJ1-1 | TRBV24-1 | many | NA | TGTGCCACCAGTGATCCCCCTACAAGACGGACCCTTTTCTTT | CATSDPPTRRTLFF
TRBJ2-2 | TRBV7-9 | few | TRBD2 | TGTGCCAGCAGCTTCGGCGGGAGGATGAACACCGGGGAGCTGTTTTTT | CASSFGGRMNTGELFF
TRBJ2-3 | TRBV29-1 | NA | TRBD1 | TGCAGCGAAAGGACAGGGGTGGGCACAGATACGCAGTATTTT | CSERTGVGTDTQYF
TRBJ2-3 | TRBV11-2 | many | TRBD2 | TGTGCCAGCAGCTTGCCCCTGCGAGCGGGAGGGCCGGGGGATACGCAGTATTTT | CASSLPLRAGGPGDTQYF
TRBJ2-7 | TRBV5-6 | few | TRBD2 | TGTGCCAGCAGCCGACTAGCCTCCTACGAGCAGTACTTC | CASSRLASYEQYF
TRBJ1-5 | TRBV4-1 | NA | TRBD1 | TGCGCCAGCAGCCGGACAGGGTTAGGTGGCAATCAGCCCCAGCATTTT | CASSRTGLGGNQPQHF
TRBJ1-6 | TRBV4-1 | NA | NA | TGCGTCAGCAGCCGAGTCTCGGGGGGCGCCGGGAATTCACCCCTCCACTTT | CVSSRVSGGAGNSPLHF
TRBJ1-1 | TRBV2 | many | TRBD1 | TGTGCCAGCCAGACAGGGCGGAACACTGAAGCTTTCTTT | CASQTGRNTEAFF
TRBJ1-1 | TRBV10-3 | NA | TRBD1 | TGTGCCATCAGTGAACCCCTGACAGGGGGGAGCACTGAAGCTTTCTTT | CAISEPLTGGSTEAFF
TRBJ1-6 | TRBV18 | NA | NA | TGTGCCAGCTCACCGTCGACAGAAAGCAATTCACCCCTCCACTTT | CASSPSTESNSPLHF
TRBJ2-7 | TRBV30 | many | NA | TGTGCCTGGAATGGTGCAGCAGAGGGCCAGTACTTC | CAWNGAAEGQYF
TRBJ2-7 | TRBV6-2/TRBV6-3 | many | TRBD1 | TGTGCCAGCAGCGGACAGGGGGCGGGGAAATCCTACGAGCAGTACTTC | CASSGQGAGKSYEQYF
TRBJ1-2 | TRBV30 | NA | NA | TGTGCCTGGAGCCTAGGGGGGGCCTATGGCTACACCTTC | CAWSLGGAYGYTF
TRBJ2-1 | TRBV13 | few | NA | TGTGCCAGCAGCGGCGGCCTGGAGGAGCAGTTCTTC | CASSGGLEEQFF
TRBJ2-5 | TRBV28 | many | TRBD2 | TGTGCCAGCAGTCTCGAGCGGGAGTTAGAGACCCAGTACTTC | CASSLERELETQYF
TRBJ1-6 | TRBV12-3/TRBV12-4 | few | NA | TGTGCCAGCAGTTTAGCCGGGAGGGTCTCACCCCTCCACTTT | CASSLAGRVSPLHF
TRBJ2-1 | TRBV11-2 | many | NA | TGTGCCAGCAGCCATACAGTGTACAATGAGCAGTTCTTC | CASSHTVYNEQFF